These 22 T cell receptor beta chains came from one sample sequenced in a study of OX40 agonist ivuxolimab in advanced cancers. Sequenced by immunoSEQ multiplex PCR; TCRdb stores in-frame clones only, minus some. The sample shows roughly 53,000 clones, roughly 84% of them seen only once. Sample: CD4+ or CD8+ T cells sorted from blood, taken in a trial of the OX40 agonist ivuxolimab. These receptors all come from an adult with an advanced solid tumor such as melanoma, head and neck, liver or kidney cancer.

The chain joins TRBV6-4 to TRBJ1-2, with 7 nucleotides matching TRBD1. CDR1 is MRHNA and CDR2 is SNTAGT in the germline V gene. V gave up 5 bases and J gave up 4 bases; unmatched junction bases: 7. CDR3 length: 14 amino acids. This CDR3 is CASSLETGRYGYTF. DNA for the CDR3: TGTGCCAGCAGTCTCGAGACAGGGCGCTATGGCTACACCTTC.

The chain links TRBV28 to TRBJ2-7, with D hard to call. Deletions cut 2 bases from V and 3 bases from J, with 5 bases between. Germline CDR1 reads MDHEN; CDR2 reads SYDVKM. This CDR3 contains 12 residues. The CDR3 loop is CASSLQDYEQYF. CDR3 nucleotides: TGTGCCAGCAGTTTACAGGACTACGAGCAGTACTTC.

This chain uses TRBV5-1 with TRBJ2-3; D is unresolved. Deletions cut 0 bases from V and 3 bases from J, with 2 bases between. CDR1 is SGHRS, CDR2 YFSETQ, per germline. This CDR3 has 12 residues. The CDR3: CASSLDTDTQYF. The CDR3 nucleotides read TGCGCCAGCAGCTTGGATACAGATACGCAGTATTTT.

This clone has only a few counts. V is TRBV6-1 and J is TRBJ2-7, with 11 nucleotides matching TRBD1. The junction had 15 bases not matched to a gene; V was cut back by 6 bases and J by 5 bases. Germline V lookup: CDR1 MNHNS, CDR2 SASEGT. The CDR3 consists of 17 residues. This chain's CDR3 is CASSERGVGTGGNEQYF. The DNA of the CDR3 is TGTGCCAGCAGCGAAAGGGGAGTTGGGACAGGGGGTAACGAGCAGTACTTC.

The rearrangement joins TRBV5-4 to TRBJ2-3; 8 bases fit TRBD2. The trim removed 7 bases at V and 4 bases at J, leaving 11 bases unmatched. Germline CDR1 is SGHNT and CDR2 is YYREEE (reference sequence). The CDR3 has 15 amino acids. The CDR3 nucleotides are TGTGCCAGCGCCCCGGTGGCTAGCGGGCCAGATACGCAGTATTTT. Its protein is CASAPVASGPDTQYF.

The chain combines TRBV7-2 with TRBJ2-5; 7 bases map to TRBD2. This CDR3 spans 15 amino acids. Germline-derived CDR1 and CDR2 are SGHTA and FQGNSA. V was clipped by 5 bases and J by 5 bases; unmatched bases: 11. CDR3 sequence: CASSPQTAAGETQYF. The CDR3 DNA reads as TGTGCCAGCAGCCCGCAGACAGCAGCGGGGGAGACCCAGTACTTC.

The rearrangement links TRBV6-6 to TRBJ2-2; D remains unclear. This CDR3 spans 15 amino acids. The ends were cut back, 0 bases at V and 1 base at J, with 6 bases in the middle. The germline gives CDR1 MNHNY, CDR2 SVGAGI (reference sequence). The CDR3 DNA reads TGTGCCAGCAGTTACTCTCCAGGGAACACCGGGGAGCTGTTTTTT. Encoded protein: CASSYSPGNTGELFF.

This chain joins TRBV18 and TRBJ1-1; tentative D call: TRBD1 (5 bases). Trimming cost V 3 bases and J 1 base, with 18 bases left between them. Germline loops: CDR1 KGHSH, CDR2 LQKENI. The CDR3 is made up of 17 amino acids. In nucleotides, the CDR3 is TGTGCCAGCTCACCCCAGGGACCCCAAGTGTGGAACACTGAAGCTTTCTTT. Its protein product is CASSPQGPQVWNTEAFF.

The rearrangement links TRBV7-9 to TRBJ1-1; D gene unclear. Trimming took off 3 bases at V and 1 base at J, with 9 bases between the two ends. The CDR3 is made up of 14 amino acids. In germline, CDR1 is SEHNR, CDR2 FQNEAQ (reference sequence). CDR3 residues: CASSFYRENTEAFF. For the CDR3, the DNA is TGTGCCAGCAGCTTCTATCGGGAGAACACTGAAGCTTTCTTT.

This sequence joins TRBV2 and TRBJ2-3, with TRBD1 identical over 11 bases. CDR1 is SNHLY, CDR2 FYNNEI, per germline. The junction had 6 bases not matched to a gene; V was cut back by 5 bases and J by 11 bases. CDR3 length: 13 residues. The CDR3 bases are TGTGCCAGCAGTCTCGGGACAGGGGGACGGCAGTATTTT. It translates to CASSLGTGGRQYF.

This CDR3 reads CASSVQESSYNSPLHF. Here the CDR3 DNA reads TGTGCCAGCAGCGTTCAAGAGAGCTCCTATAATTCACCCCTCCACTTT. V is TRBV9 and J is TRBJ1-6; D call uncertain. The CDR3 runs 16 residues. Germline CDR1 SGDLS, CDR2 YYNGEE. The V end was cut by 2 bases, the J end by 0 bases, with 9 bases between. The full variable domain, with the rest looked up from reference TRBV9 and TRBJ1-6, is DSGVTQTPKHLITATGQRVTLRCSPRSGDLSVYWYQQSLDQGLQFLIQYYNGEERAKGNILERFSAQQFPDLHSELNLSSLELGDSALYFCASSVQESSYNSPLHFGNGTRLTVT.

The CDR3 bases are TGCGCCAGCAGCTTGGAGGGGGCTAGATTGTCCGGGGAGCTGTTTTTT. Protein product: CASSLEGARLSGELFF. The chain combines TRBV5-1 with TRBJ2-2; 7 bases match TRBD1. Germline V gene lookup returns CDR1 SGHRS and CDR2 YFSETQ. With 0 bases clipped from V and 6 bases from J, the junction kept 8 bases outside the gene matches. The CDR3 sequence is 16 residues long.

The chain uses TRBV30 and TRBJ1-3; D gene uncertain. Trimming took 0 bases from V and 0 from J, leaving 6 bases between them. Germline CDR1 reads GTSNPN; CDR2 reads SVGIG (reference sequence). The CDR3 is 14 residues long. The CDR3 spells CAWSVGVSGNTIYF. The CDR3 DNA is TGTGCCTGGAGTGTTGGGGTCTCTGGAAACACCATATATTTT.

In DNA, the CDR3 is TGCAGTGCTAGCTTTTTAGCGGAGCAGTTCTTC. This sequence encodes CSASFLAEQFF. The chain carries TRBV20-1 and TRBJ2-1, with D possibly matching TRBD2 (5 bases). This CDR3 has 11 residues. Germline loops: CDR1 DFQATT, CDR2 SNEGSKA (reference sequence). Trimming took off 3 bases at V and 10 bases at J, with 10 bases between the two ends.

The rearrangement joins TRBV7-3 to TRBJ2-1; tentatively, D is TRBD2 (5 bases). Per the germline V gene, CDR1 is SGHTA and CDR2 is FQGTGA. V lost 8 bases, J lost 0 bases, and 14 bases lay in between. This CDR3 contains 15 residues. The CDR3 DNA follows: TGTGCCAGCGCCCCCAGCGGAAGCTCCTACAATGAGCAGTTCTTC. This gives the protein CASAPSGSSYNEQFF.

The chain employs TRBV6-1 and TRBJ1-5; the D is unclear. There are 9 residues in the CDR3. Trimming left V 10 bases short and J 7 bases short, with 5 bases between. Germline V lookup: CDR1 MNHNS, CDR2 SASEGT. CDR3 residues: CATGQPQHF. The CDR3 DNA follows: TGTGCCACCGGCCAGCCCCAGCATTTT.

The CDR3 reads CASSVATSFNYGYTF. DNA of the CDR3: TGTGCCAGCAGCGTAGCTACGAGTTTCAACTATGGCTACACCTTC. V gene TRBV9 combines with J gene TRBJ1-2; D ambiguous. The V gene's germline CDR1 is SGDLS and CDR2 YYNGEE. The V end lost 0 bases, the J end lost 2 bases, and 11 bases lay between the germline ends. This CDR3 contains 15 residues. The full variable domain, in which reference TRBV9 and TRBJ1-2 provide the parts outside the CDR3, is DSGVTQTPKHLITATGQRVTLRCSPRSGDLSVYWYQQSLDQGLQFLIQYYNGEERAKGNILERFSAQQFPDLHSELNLSSLELGDSALYFCASSVATSFNYGYTFGSGTRLTVV.

The genes are TRBV4-1 and TRBJ1-1, with D unclear. The CDR3 has 13 amino acids. Germline CDR1 reads MGHRA; CDR2 reads YSYEKL. V shed 7 bases and J shed 0 bases, with 9 bases lying between them. Written as DNA, the CDR3 is TGCGCCAGCAACAATGGAATGAACACTGAAGCTTTCTTT. Translating it yields CASNNGMNTEAFF.

The rearrangement uses TRBV9 and TRBJ1-1; D not resolved. The CDR3 totals 14 residues. Germline V gene data show CDR1 as SGDLS and CDR2 as YYNGEE. V lost 2 bases, J lost 8 bases, and 16 bases lay in between. CDR3 sequence: CASSVSPVTDEAFF. CDR3 DNA: TGTGCCAGCAGCGTCTCTCCTGTCACAGACGAAGCTTTCTTT.

This clone appeared once. The V call is TRBV4-1, the J call TRBJ1-1; no clear D. This CDR3 comprises 14 residues. V was cut by 1 base and J by 0 bases, with 6 bases left in between. CDR1 is MGHRA and CDR2 is YSYEKL in the germline V gene. The CDR3 spells CASSQGLVNTEAFF. Here the CDR3 DNA reads TGCGCCAGCAGCCAAGGGCTCGTGAACACTGAAGCTTTCTTT.

The CDR3 nucleotides are TGCGCCAGCAGCTTTGCGGAGGGGGCTGACACTGAAGCTTTCTTT. Protein: CASSFAEGADTEAFF. This chain uses TRBV5-1 with TRBJ1-1, with 7 bases that match TRBD1. Germline loops: CDR1 SGHRS, CDR2 YFSETQ. The CDR3 contains 15 residues. V shed 2 bases and J 3 bases; nucleotides not matched to a gene: 7.

J is TRBJ2-2 and V is TRBV19, with D maybe TRBD2 (6 bases). The CDR3 sequence is 15 residues long. The germline gives CDR1 LNHDA, CDR2 SQIVND (reference sequence). V was clipped by 9 bases and J by 0 bases, with 14 bases between them. The CDR3 DNA follows: TGTGCCAGCAGGAGGGGAACAGCGAACACCGGGGAGCTGTTTTTT. As protein: CASRRGTANTGELFF.